Listed below are T cell receptor beta chains from one sample, sequenced in a study of CD8+ T cells in alopecia areata. Method: immunoSEQ multiplex PCR; TCRdb's copy keeps in-frame clones and lacks some. The data contain 130,000 to 150,000 clones, about two thirds of them singletons. Sequencing input: CD8+ T cells sorted from blood. The receptors derive from a human donor in good health. The CDR3 runs from the conserved cysteine through the conserved F or W. D genes are given only for firm matches. Rows may omit the clone size; those that give it use once, few, many or a size class.

J,V,size,D,DNA,CDR3
TRBJ2-7,TRBV29-1,few,.,TGCAGCGCCAAAGGAGGGGGAGAGCAGTACTTC,CSAKGGGEQYF
TRBJ1-2,TRBV6-1,.,.,TGTGCCAGCAGTGAAGGGGCTAACTATGGCTACACCTTC,CASSEGANYGYTF
TRBJ1-4,TRBV29-1,few,.,TGCAGCGCCCGGACAGCCCTGCTGGATAATGAAAAACTGTTTTTT,CSARTALLDNEKLFF
TRBJ2-3,TRBV9,.,.,TGTGCCAGCAGCCGAGATACAGGGAATACATTCACAGATACGCAGTATTTT,CASSRDTGNTFTDTQYF
TRBJ1-2,TRBV4-1,.,.,TGCGCCAGCAGCCAAGATCGGGCAGCGGGCTATGGCTACACCTTC,CASSQDRAAGYGYTF
TRBJ2-6,TRBV5-7,.,.,TGTGCCAGCAACGCGTGCGTACAAAGTCGGGCCAACGTCCTGACTTTC,CASNACVQSRANVLTF
TRBJ1-1,TRBV15,.,.,TGTGCCACCAGCAGGAAAGGCACGAACACTGAAGCTTTCTTT,CATSRKGTNTEAFF
TRBJ1-1,TRBV28,.,.,TGTGCCAGCAGTTTGGCTCCCGGGGACAACACTGAAGCTTTCTTT,CASSLAPGDNTEAFF
TRBJ2-1,TRBV28,few,TRBD1,TGTGCCAGCAGATACAGGGGACATAACAATGAGCAGTTCTTC,CASRYRGHNNEQFF
TRBJ2-7,TRBV7-9,once,TRBD1,TGTGCCAGCAGCTCCCCGGGACAGGGTCACTACGAGCAGTACTTC,CASSSPGQGHYEQYF
TRBJ2-1,TRBV27,.,.,TGTGCCAGCAGTCACGGCACTGAGCAGTTCTTC,CASSHGTEQFF
TRBJ2-1,TRBV27,.,TRBD2,TGTGCCAGCACCCTCTCCGGGACTAGCTTCAATGAGCAGTTCTTC,CASTLSGTSFNEQFF
TRBJ2-3,TRBV5-1,.,.,TGCGCCAGCAGTGTGTTGACAGATACGCAGTATTTT,CASSVLTDTQYF
TRBJ2-7,TRBV29-1,once,.,TGCAGCGTTGTTGGGACACCAGGGAACGAGCAGTACTTC,CSVVGTPGNEQYF
TRBJ2-5,TRBV5-1,.,TRBD2,TGCGCCAGCTCCGCCTGGGGGCTAGCGGGAGGACCAGAGACCCAGTACTTC,CASSAWGLAGGPETQYF
TRBJ2-3,TRBV6-6,.,.,TGTGCCAGCAGTTACTCAGCCCTGGATACGCAGTATTTT,CASSYSALDTQYF
TRBJ1-5,TRBV18,.,.,TGTGCCAGCTCACCCTTACGCAATCAGCCCCAGCATTTT,CASSPLRNQPQHF
TRBJ2-1,TRBV19,.,.,TGTGCCGTGGACAGTCAAAATGAGCAGTTCTTC,CAVDSQNEQFF
TRBJ2-1,TRBV29-1,few,.,TGCAGCGTTGACGGGAGTTGGTCCTACAATGAGCAGTTCTTC,CSVDGSWSYNEQFF
TRBJ2-7,TRBV10-3,.,.,TGTGCCATCAGTGAGTCTGAGACGGGCTACGAGCAGTACTTC,CAISESETGYEQYF
TRBJ2-7,TRBV19,.,TRBD2,TGTGCCAGTAGTACACTAGCGGGGGACTCCTACGAGCAGTACTTC,CASSTLAGDSYEQYF
TRBJ1-2,TRBV29-1,.,.,TGCAGCGTTACGGTGAAGAGTGGCTACACCTTC,CSVTVKSGYTF
TRBJ2-2,TRBV5-1,.,.,TGCGCCAGCAGCCTACCACAGGGTACGAACACCGGGGAGCTGTTTTTT,CASSLPQGTNTGELFF
TRBJ2-5,TRBV6-1,.,.,TGTGCCAGCTTCTCCAGGGGCCTCCAAGAGACCCAGTACTTC,CASFSRGLQETQYF
TRBJ2-3,TRBV6-6,few,TRBD1,TGTGCCAGCAGGGCCGGGACAGGGGTGACAGATACGCAGTATTTT,CASRAGTGVTDTQYF
TRBJ1-2,TRBV4-1,.,.,TGCGCCAGCAGCCCAAGACAGCACCACTATGGCTACACCTTC,CASSPRQHHYGYTF
TRBJ2-7,TRBV7-8,.,TRBD2,TGTGCCAGCAGCTCAAGCGGGAGGGTCTACGAGCAGTACTTC,CASSSSGRVYEQYF
TRBJ2-2,TRBV7-3,few,TRBD2,TGTGCCAGCAGCTTAGGACTAGCGGGAGTTAGAATTCCCGGGGAGCTGTTTTTT,CASSLGLAGVRIPGELFF
TRBJ2-7,TRBV29-1,few,TRBD2,TGCAGCGTCGCTCCGGGAGGGAGTTACGAGCAGTACTTC,CSVAPGGSYEQYF
TRBJ2-2,TRBV29-1,.,.,TGCAGCGTTGAAAGCAAGAACACCGGGGAGCTGTTTTTT,CSVESKNTGELFF
TRBJ2-6,TRBV28,few,TRBD2,TGTGCCAGCAGTTCGCGGACGGGAGGGCCTGATGGGGCCAACGTCCTGACTTTC,CASSSRTGGPDGANVLTF
TRBJ2-7,TRBV30,.,.,TGTGCCTGGGACAGAGGGGTAAACTACGAGCAGTACTTC,CAWDRGVNYEQYF
TRBJ2-7,TRBV25-1,.,TRBD1,TGTGCCAGTCGGGCTATCGGGACAGATTCCTACGAGCAGTACTTC,CASRAIGTDSYEQYF
TRBJ2-7,TRBV5-1,.,.,TGCGCCAGCAGCTTCCATCCCTACGAGCAGTACTTC,CASSFHPYEQYF
TRBJ2-7,TRBV20-1,.,.,TGCAGTGCTAGAGATTTGGGGGAGCAGTACTTC,CSARDLGEQYF
TRBJ1-1,TRBV6-6,.,.,TGTGCCAGCCAATTGAACACTGAAGCTTTCTTT,CASQLNTEAFF
TRBJ2-5,TRBV4-1,.,TRBD2,TGCGCCAGCAGCCAACTGGAGCGGGAGGAGGAGACCCAGTACTTC,CASSQLEREEETQYF
TRBJ2-3,TRBV29-1,.,.,TGCAGCGTTGAAGATGGGACCCCCGATACGCAGTATTTT,CSVEDGTPDTQYF